These 17 T cell receptor beta chains were all obtained from the same sample, sequenced in a study of CD8 T cells in Susac syndrome. The RNA, about 0.5 to 1 ug, was put through reverse transcription using random hexamers. TCRdb processed the immunoSEQ multiplex PCR reads anew with MiXCR; each CDR3 protein has one entry. The table shows 100,000 to 150,000 distinct CDR3 sequences, with around 80% occurring only once. The specimen sequenced was CD8+ T cells from PBMCs. The receptor source for this set is a human donor with multiple sclerosis.

V is TRBV20-1 and J is TRBJ2-1, with 11 bases matching TRBD2. CDR3 size: 15 residues. With 3 bases clipped from V and 4 bases from J, the junction kept 5 bases outside the gene matches. CDR1 and CDR2 from the germline V gene are DFQATT and SNEGSKA (reference sequence). Here the CDR3 DNA reads TGCAGTGCTAGGGCGACTAGCGGGGTATACAATGAGCAGTTCTTC. Encoded protein: CSARATSGVYNEQFF.

This clonotype was detected a few times. The CDR3 reads CASSYYVGGNTEAFF. The CDR3 DNA sequence: TGTGCCAGCAGTTACTACGTGGGGGGGAACACTGAAGCTTTCTTT. This chain joins TRBV6-5 and TRBJ1-1; tentative D call: TRBD1 (5 bases). CDR3 length: 15 residues. Germline lookup yields CDR1 MNHEY and CDR2 SVGAGI. Trimming removed 1 base at V and 1 base at J, with 10 bases between.

The CDR3 sequence is CAISESQGADQPQHF. The CDR3 DNA reads TGTGCCATCAGTGAGAGTCAGGGGGCCGATCAGCCCCAGCATTTT. The chain has TRBV10-3 and TRBJ1-5, with TRBD1 matching 8 bases. The CDR3 has 15 amino acids. Trimming took 2 bases from V and 5 from J; bases not matched to a gene: 5. Germline values: CDR1 ENHRY, CDR2 SYGVKD.

The chain recombines TRBV28 with TRBJ2-7; 9 bases are a match to TRBD1. Germline V lookup: CDR1 MDHEN, CDR2 SYDVKM. J gave up 3 bases and V 5 bases, and 5 bases lay outside the gene matches. The CDR3 has 14 amino acids. CDR3 protein: CASSDRDRDYEQYF. The CDR3 DNA follows: TGTGCCAGCAGTGACCGGGACAGGGACTACGAGCAGTACTTC.

This clonotype was seen just once. The chain combines TRBV30 with TRBJ2-1, with D unresolved. From germline, CDR1 is GTSNPN and CDR2 SVGIG (reference sequence). There are 11 residues in the CDR3. V lost 5 bases and J lost 3, with 5 bases in between. DNA for the CDR3: TGTGCCTGGGACTTCTACAATGAGCAGTTCTTC. This translates into CAWDFYNEQFF.

The chain couples TRBV6-1 to TRBJ2-2; no clear D. The CDR3 totals 15 residues. With 5 bases removed from V and 4 bases from J, the gap between germline ends came to 14 bases. Germline values: CDR1 MNHNS, CDR2 SASEGT. The CDR3: CASSPHRTITGELFF. Here the CDR3 DNA reads TGTGCCAGCAGTCCACACCGTACGATCACCGGGGAGCTGTTTTTT.

The chain recombines TRBV7-6 with TRBJ1-1; perhaps TRBD1 as D (6 bases). The CDR3 has 12 amino acids. CDR1 and CDR2 (germline): SGHVS, FNYEAQ. With 4 bases removed from V and 10 bases from J, the gap between germline ends came to 13 bases. CDR3 residues: CASSSPTGRAFF. The CDR3 DNA follows: TGTGCCAGCAGCTCCCCGACAGGTAGAGCTTTCTTT.

The V call is TRBV7-9, the J call TRBJ2-1; D unresolved. Germline-derived CDR1 and CDR2 are SEHNR and FQNEAQ (reference sequence). CDR3 size: 14 residues. The V and J ends lost 5 bases and 2 bases respectively, with 10 bases between them. CDR3 nucleotide sequence: TGTGCCAGCAGCCCCCGCGAGGCCTACAATGAGCAGTTCTTC. Its protein is CASSPREAYNEQFF.

The chain recombines TRBV7-8 with TRBJ1-4; D is perhaps TRBD1 (6 bases). With 3 bases removed from V and 7 bases from J, the gap between germline ends came to 12 bases. Germline values: CDR1 SGHVS, CDR2 FQNEAQ. CDR3 size: 14 residues. The CDR3 DNA follows: TGTGCCAGCAGCTTCACAGGGTCAGGTGAAAAACTGTTTTTT. This sequence encodes CASSFTGSGEKLFF.

This clonotype showed up just a few times. The chain employs TRBV11-2 and TRBJ2-7; the match to TRBD2 covers 7 bases. The CDR3 has 16 residues. V was clipped by 3 bases and J by 0 bases; unmatched bases: 8. Germline-derived CDR1 and CDR2 are SGHAT and FQNNGV. The CDR3 DNA reads TGTGCCAGCAGCTTGACTAGCTATCGGGGCTCCTACGAGCAGTACGTC. Translated: CASSLTSYRGSYEQYV.

The chain uses TRBV12-3 or TRBV12-4 and TRBJ1-5; no firm D call. The ends were cut back, 5 bases at V and 7 bases at J, with 12 bases in the middle. The CDR3 is made up of 13 amino acids. The CDR3: CASSDGLGQPQHF. CDR3 bases: TGTGCCAGCAGTGATGGGCTTGGGCAGCCCCAGCATTTT.

The genes are TRBV4-1 and TRBJ2-5, with 7 positions matching TRBD1. The germline V gene encodes CDR1 MGHRA and CDR2 YSYEKL. The CDR3 is 17 amino acids. V lost 1 base to trimming and J lost 3 bases; unmatched junction nucleotides: 11. CDR3 DNA sequence: TGCGCCAGCAGCCAAGGAGGGACAGCGCTACACAAAGAGACCCAGTACTTC. Amino acids: CASSQGGTALHKETQYF.

The chain recombines TRBV20-1 with TRBJ1-5; a weak D match, TRBD1 (5 bases). The CDR3 extends over 15 amino acids. V was clipped by 3 bases and J by 0 bases, with 12 bases between them. Germline CDR1 is DFQATT and CDR2 is SNEGSKA (reference sequence). The CDR3 here is CSASEEGYSNQPQHF. CDR3 DNA sequence: TGCAGTGCTAGTGAGGAGGGGTATAGCAATCAGCCCCAGCATTTT.

This clonotype is a singleton in its sample. The rearrangement links TRBV7-9 to TRBJ2-4; 8 bases map to TRBD1. CDR3 length equals 17 residues. Unmatched junction bases numbered 19, after V lost 5 bases and J lost 10 bases. Germline V gives CDR1 SEHNR, CDR2 FQNEAQ (reference sequence). CDR3 sequence (DNA): TGTGCCAGCAGCGACCAAGCTTCCGGGACAGGCCCCATGATTCAGTACTTC. Residues: CASSDQASGTGPMIQYF. Complete variable domain (other parts from reference TRBV7-9 and TRBJ2-4): DTGVSQNPRHKITKRGQNVTFRCDPISEHNRLYWYRQTLGQGPEFLTYFQNEAQLEKSRLLSDRFSAERPKGSFSTLEIQRTEQGDSAMYLCASSDQASGTGPMIQYFGAGTRLSVL.

V and J are TRBV2 and TRBJ2-1; D gene ambiguous. V was clipped by 6 bases and J by 5 bases, with 8 bases between them. Germline V gene lookup returns CDR1 SNHLY and CDR2 FYNNEI. The CDR3 extends over 12 amino acids. CDR3 in amino acids: CASRGRNNEQFF. The DNA for the CDR3 is TGTGCCAGCAGGGGAAGGAACAATGAGCAGTTCTTC.

With respect to this clonotype: The junction does not match germline at one end; this may be a read error. The V and J genes are TRBV25-1 and TRBJ1-1; tentative D call: TRBD1 (5 bases). The CDR3 spans 15 residues. The germline V gene encodes CDR1 MGHDK and CDR2 SYGVNS. The CDR3 here is CASSEYSEGNPEAFF. The CDR3 region has the DNA TGTGCCAGCAGTGAATATTCGGAGGGGAACCCTGAAGCTTTCTTT.

The rearrangement uses TRBV19 and TRBJ2-1; TRBD2 is a possible D gene (6 bases). CDR3 size: 15 residues. From germline, CDR1 is LNHDA and CDR2 SQIVND (reference sequence). The germline V and J ends were trimmed by 2 bases and 5 bases, with 13 bases remaining between them. Here the CDR3 reads CASSIRGLIDNEQFF. In DNA form, the CDR3 reads TGTGCCAGTAGTATAAGGGGACTTATAGACAATGAGCAGTTCTTC.